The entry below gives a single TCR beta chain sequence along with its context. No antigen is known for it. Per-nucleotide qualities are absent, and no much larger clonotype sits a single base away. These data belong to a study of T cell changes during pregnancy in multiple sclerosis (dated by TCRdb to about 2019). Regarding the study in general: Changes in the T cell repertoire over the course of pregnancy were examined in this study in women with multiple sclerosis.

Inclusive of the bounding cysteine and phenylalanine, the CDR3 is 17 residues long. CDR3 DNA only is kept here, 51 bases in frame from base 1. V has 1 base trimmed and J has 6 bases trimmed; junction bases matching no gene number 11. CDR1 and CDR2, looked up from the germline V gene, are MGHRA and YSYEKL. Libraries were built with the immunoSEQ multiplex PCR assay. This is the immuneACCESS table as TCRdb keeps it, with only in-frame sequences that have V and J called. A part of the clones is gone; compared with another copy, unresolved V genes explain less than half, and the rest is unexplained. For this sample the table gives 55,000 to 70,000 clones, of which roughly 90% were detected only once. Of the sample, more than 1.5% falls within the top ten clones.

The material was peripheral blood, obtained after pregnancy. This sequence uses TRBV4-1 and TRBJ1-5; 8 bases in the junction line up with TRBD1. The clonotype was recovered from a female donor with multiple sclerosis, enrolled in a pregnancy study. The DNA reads TGCGCCAGCAGCCAAGGGTCGTGGACAGGGAGGACTCAGCCCCAGCATTTT. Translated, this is CASSQGSWTGRTQPQHF.